This TCR beta chain was profiled in a study of blood T cell repertoires in COVID-19. In the study overall: The United States, Italy and Spain provided the acute and convalescent COVID-19 samples. T cells, B-cell-depleted T cells, or PBMCs supplied cDNA or gDNA.

In the original processing: Amplifying reference gene primers gave estimates of nucleated cell counts. The protocol was immunoSEQ multiplex PCR, while the TCRdb copy is restricted to in-frame clones and leaves out a portion. V, J and clone size derive from that table, while D and trimming were established from the DNA sequence. The sample yields 250,000 to 350,000 clones, 80% to 90% seen once. The CDR3 spans 16 residues. Deletions cut 2 bases from V and 2 bases from J, with 15 bases between. CDR1 is MNHNY, CDR2 SVGAGI, per germline (reference sequence). The sequencing sample was made of peripheral blood. V gene TRBV6-6 combines with J gene TRBJ2-5, with D maybe TRBD1 (6 bases). This sequence was found in a woman aged 25 to 39 with active or convalescent COVID-19. CDR3 coding DNA: TGTGCCAGCAGTTACAGGGTACAGGGTGGGCAAGAGACCCAGTACTTC. Protein: CASSYRVQGGQETQYF.